This TCR beta chain stems from a study of shared clonotypes between healthy human individuals. Germline V gene lookup returns CDR1 MNHEY and CDR2 SMNVEV (reference sequence). The CDR3 extends over 14 amino acids. V gave up 7 bases and J gave up 1 base, with 10 bases separating them. TCRdb's copy holds only in-frame clones and misses some; the assay was immunoSEQ multiplex PCR. The data show some 2.4 million clones, more than 85% seen once. As to this clone: Its antigen remains unidentified.

Study-wide points: For sorted subsets, rarefaction showed incomplete sequencing despite large depth.

The TCR was taken from a man between 18 and 35 years old in good health. Some clones in this sample may be carry-over from other donors' samples. J is TRBJ2-2 and V is TRBV27, with D unclear. The sample taken for sequencing was naive CD4+ T cells from PBMCs. The subset: CD45RA+ positively selected. This chain's CDR3 is CASNRAGNTGELFF. CDR3 nucleotide sequence: TGTGCCAGCAATCGTGCAGGGAACACCGGGGAGCTGTTTTTT.